This T cell receptor (beta chain) comes out of a study of T cells after yellow fever vaccination. As for the study in general: Where fractions had low cell numbers, libraries were prepared from them with the SMART-Seq v4 Ultra Low Input RNA kit. Notes on the study in general: Clonotype sharing between CD4 and CD8 compartments was small. Although the secondary response was weaker, it peaked faster, at day 5 versus 15.

Making TCR cDNA involved 5'RACE template switching, which added UMIs and a universal primer site. TCRdb analysed the 5' RACE reads with MiXCR anew, one entry per CDR3 protein. Of about 320,000 distinct CDR3 sequences listed, 6.8% are singletons. V lost 5 bases and J lost 0; bases outside the gene matches: 14. CDR1 SGHDT and CDR2 YYEEEE come from the germline V gene. The CDR3 spans 17 residues. Only a few counts were recorded for this clonotype. Antigen unknown. The source of this sequence is a young man who received the YFV17D yellow fever vaccine. This specimen consisted of PBMCs, obtained about 49 days after the first yellow fever vaccination. This chain joins TRBV5-6 and TRBJ2-7; 7 nucleotides match TRBD1. Written as DNA, the CDR3 is TGTGCCAGCAGTCTCTCCGGTTGGGACAGTAGCTCCTACGAGCAGTACTTC. This encodes CASSLSGWDSSSYEQYF.